This T cell receptor (beta chain) was sequenced for a study of CD8 T cells in ankylosing spondylitis (dated by TCRdb to 2016 to 2017). Broadly, across the study: T cell receptor beta repertoires were profiled in healthy donors and ankylosing spondylitis patients so that disease-linked TCR variants could be found. Peripheral blood was sampled, and synovial fluid was also collected from ankylosing spondylitis patients. The full study cohort was made up of about two dozen ankylosing spondylitis patients and approximately 100 healthy donors.

On the study overall, not on this receptor specifically: In peripheral blood, the disease-linked clones were found at relatively low frequencies and had a CD8+ phenotype. Blood from ankylosing spondylitis patients appeared to be characterized by a TCR beta motif composed of roughly eight highly homologous amino acid variants. According to the report, matched synovial fluid samples from ankylosing spondylitis patients were significantly enriched for the disease-linked clones. Some motif variants had previously been reported in the synovial fluid and blood of reactive arthritis patients, which suggests shared mechanisms of disease initiation.

The germline V gene gives CDR1 as SGDLS and CDR2 as YYNGEE. Counted from cysteine to phenylalanine, this CDR3 has 15 amino acids. The kept DNA is CDR3 alone, 45 bases in frame from the first base. V and J lose 0 bases and 0 bases, and a span of 7 bases separates them. The sample holds many counts of this clonotype. Its antigen remains unidentified. Per-base qualities were not stored, and no clone one base away is much larger. The sequencer was an Illumina HiSeq 2500. TCR beta libraries were prepared by quantitative 5'-RACE with molecular barcodes. From the authors' description of their analysis: A new computational method based on a probabilistic model of VDJ rearrangement was used to identify disease-linked TCR variants. TCRdb passed the public sequencing reads through fastp at Q25 and MiXCR, retaining productive beta sequences. Every CDR3 protein is listed once, alongside the most common genes and DNA of its rows. These V and J calls rely on TCRdb rather than the paper's analysis. Within this sample are about 39,000 distinct CDR3 sequences, with less than 4% of them counted one time only. Jointly, the top ten make up 2.5% to 3.5% of the sample.

Sequenced sample: blood, either unsorted or a sorted T cell fraction (not recorded which). The TCR originated in a male donor with ankylosing spondylitis or in good health (not recorded which). The sequence links TRBV9 to TRBJ2-4, with the D gene uncertain. At the DNA level, the sequence is TGTGCCAGCAGCGTAGGGGGTCAAGCCAAAAACATTCAGTACTTC. This gives the protein CASSVGGQAKNIQYF. The full variable domain, completed from the reference TRBV9 and TRBJ2-4 proteins outside the CDR3, reads DSGVTQTPKHLITATGQRVTLRCSPRSGDLSVYWYQQSLDQGLQFLIQYYNGEERAKGNILERFSAQQFPDLHSELNLSSLELGDSALYFCASSVGGQAKNIQYFGAGTRLSVL.